This paragraph reports one T cell receptor (beta chain). This specimen includes other DNA sequences encoding the same CDR3. CDR3 length: 14 amino acids. CDR1 and CDR2 (germline): SGHRS, YFSETQ. The V end lost 0 bases, the J end lost 7 bases, and 10 bases lay between the germline ends. The authors' processing: Researchers report that nucleated cell counts were estimated from reference gene primer amplification. The table came from immunoSEQ multiplex PCR; TCRdb's copy has only in-frame clones and leaves some out. V and J calls plus clone size are reproduced from that table; the DNA served to infer D and trimming. The data show 490,000 or so clones, 88% seen once. The sample originates from a study of blood T cell repertoires in COVID-19. As for the study in general: There were acute and convalescent COVID-19 samples, and they came from the United States, Italy and Spain. The analysed material was cDNA or gDNA that came from T cells, B-cell-depleted T cells, or PBMCs.

The chain couples TRBV5-1 to TRBJ1-4, with D hard to call. The origin of this receptor is a woman aged 60-75 years who had recovered from COVID-19. Sequenced: PBMCs or T cells enriched from blood (not recorded which). CDR3 coding DNA: TGCGCCAGCAGCTTGGAAGGTGGAGGTGAAAAACTGTTTTTT. It specifies CASSLEGGGEKLFF.